This TCR beta chain came from a study of response to subunit inactivated influenza vaccine. This CDR3 spans 12 amino acids. The ends were cut back, 12 bases at V and 7 bases at J, with 14 bases in the middle. Germline CDR1 KGHDR, CDR2 SFDVKD. Each CDR3 protein is one row after TCRdb ran MiXCR on the RT-PCR reads. This table has just under 250,000 distinct CDR3 sequences, approximately 12% appearing once. In the case of this clonotype: Its target is unknown. One base away lies a much larger clone, so this may be a sequencing read error.

The study's findings and limits: The authors suggested that every seasonal influenza vaccination recruits few new T cells.

This sample comprised non-naive T cells sorted from PBMCs, obtained 14 to 15 days before vaccination. This chain connects TRBV24-1 to TRBJ2-2; the D is unclear. The sequence came from a man aged 50-59 years who received an inactivated influenza vaccine. DNA of the CDR3: TGTGCCGCCACTACCTTAGGCGGGGAGCTGTTTTTT. This sequence encodes CAATTLGGELFF.